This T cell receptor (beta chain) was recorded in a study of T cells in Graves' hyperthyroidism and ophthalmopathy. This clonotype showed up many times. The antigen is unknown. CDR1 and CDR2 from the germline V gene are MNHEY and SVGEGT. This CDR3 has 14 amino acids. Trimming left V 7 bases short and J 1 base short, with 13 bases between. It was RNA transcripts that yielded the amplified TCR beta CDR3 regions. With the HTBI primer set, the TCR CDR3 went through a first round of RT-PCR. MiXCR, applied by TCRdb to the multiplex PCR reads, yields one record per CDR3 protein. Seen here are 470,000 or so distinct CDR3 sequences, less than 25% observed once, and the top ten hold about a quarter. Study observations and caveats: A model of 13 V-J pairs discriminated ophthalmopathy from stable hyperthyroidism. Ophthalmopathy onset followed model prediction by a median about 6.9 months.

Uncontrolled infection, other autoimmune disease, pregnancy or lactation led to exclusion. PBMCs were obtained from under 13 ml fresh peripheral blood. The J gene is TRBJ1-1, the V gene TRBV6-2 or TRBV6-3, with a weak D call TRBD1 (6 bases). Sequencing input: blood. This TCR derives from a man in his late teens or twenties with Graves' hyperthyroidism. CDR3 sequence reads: CASTGGLTNTEAFF. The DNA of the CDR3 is TGTGCCAGCACCGGGGGGCTGACGAACACTGAAGCTTTCTTT.